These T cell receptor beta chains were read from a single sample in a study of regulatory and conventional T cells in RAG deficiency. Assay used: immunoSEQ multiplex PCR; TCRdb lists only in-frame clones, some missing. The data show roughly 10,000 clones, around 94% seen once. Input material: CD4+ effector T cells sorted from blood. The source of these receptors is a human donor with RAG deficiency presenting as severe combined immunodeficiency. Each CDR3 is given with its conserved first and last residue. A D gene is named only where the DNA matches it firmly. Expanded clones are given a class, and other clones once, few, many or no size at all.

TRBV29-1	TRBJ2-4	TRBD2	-	CSDPGTSGRDIQYF	TGCAGCGACCCCGGGACTAGCGGGAGAGACATTCAGTACTTC
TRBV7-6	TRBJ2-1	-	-	CASSLAGRVYNEQFF	TGTGCCAGCAGCTTAGCTGGCAGGGTATACAATGAGCAGTTCTTC
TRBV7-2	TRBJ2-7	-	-	CASSLVVGQGSYEQYF	TGTGCCAGCAGCTTAGTGGTCGGGCAGGGAAGCTACGAGCAGTACTTC
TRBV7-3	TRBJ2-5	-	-	CASSPDRVAVETQYF	TGTGCCAGCAGCCCCGACAGGGTAGCGGTTGAGACCCAGTACTTC
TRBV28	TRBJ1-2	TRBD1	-	CASSSAGTGQNGYTF	TGTGCCAGCAGTTCCGCCGGGACAGGTCAAAATGGCTACACCTTC
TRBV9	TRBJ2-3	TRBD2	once	CASSPRAGGTDTQYF	TGTGCCAGCAGCCCGAGGGCGGGAGGCACAGATACGCAGTATTTT
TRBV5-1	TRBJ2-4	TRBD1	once	CASRGTGINIQYF	TGCGCCAGCCGCGGGACAGGGATCAACATTCAGTACTTC
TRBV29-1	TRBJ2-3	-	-	CSVEDRSTDTQYF	TGCAGCGTTGAAGACAGGTCCACAGATACGCAGTATTTT
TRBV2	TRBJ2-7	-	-	CASTWTVTYEQYF	TGTGCCAGCACATGGACGGTGACCTACGAGCAGTACTTC
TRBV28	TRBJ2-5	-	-	CASSPPDRETQYF	TGTGCCAGCAGTCCCCCGGACCGGGAGACCCAGTACTTC
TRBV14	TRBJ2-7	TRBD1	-	CASSHLPGQGSYEQYF	TGTGCCAGCAGCCATTTACCGGGACAGGGCTCCTACGAGCAGTACTTC
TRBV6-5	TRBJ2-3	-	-	CASSLVSGDTQYF	TGTGCCAGCAGTTTAGTTTCAGGTGATACGCAGTATTTT
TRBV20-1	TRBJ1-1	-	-	CSATGQREAFF	TGCAGTGCTACCGGACAGCGAGAAGCTTTCTTT
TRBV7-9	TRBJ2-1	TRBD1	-	CASSLGQGWDNEQFF	TGTGCCAGCAGCCTGGGACAGGGGTGGGACAATGAGCAGTTCTTC
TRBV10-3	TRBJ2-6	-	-	CAISEGAGANVLTF	TGTGCCATCAGTGAGGGGGCTGGGGCCAACGTCCTGACTTTC
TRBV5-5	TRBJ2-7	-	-	CASSLARGYEQYF	TGTGCCAGCAGCTTGGCCAGGGGCTACGAGCAGTACTTC
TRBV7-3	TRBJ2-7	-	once	CASSVYWLMGAYEQYF	TGTGCCAGCAGCGTATATTGGTTGATGGGAGCCTACGAGCAGTACTTC
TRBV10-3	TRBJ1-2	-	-	CAISDTAGYTF	TGTGCCATCAGTGACACGGCTGGCTACACCTTC
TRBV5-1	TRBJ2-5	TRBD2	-	CASSFNPGGHETQYF	TGCGCCAGCAGCTTTAACCCGGGGGGGCACGAGACCCAGTACTTC
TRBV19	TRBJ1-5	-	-	CASSIIRDQPQHF	TGTGCCAGTAGTATAATACGAGATCAGCCCCAGCATTTT
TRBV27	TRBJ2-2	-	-	CASSLRQTGELFF	TGTGCCAGCAGTCTGCGACAGACCGGGGAGCTGTTTTTT
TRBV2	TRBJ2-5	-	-	CASSELTQQETQYF	TGTGCCAGCAGTGAATTGACACAACAAGAGACCCAGTACTTC
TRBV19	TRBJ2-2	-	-	CASSTGAAGELFF	TGTGCCAGTAGTACAGGGGCGGCCGGGGAGCTGTTTTTT
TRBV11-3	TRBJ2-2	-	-	CASSLQGNGELFF	TGTGCCAGCAGCTTACAGGGAAACGGGGAGCTGTTTTTT
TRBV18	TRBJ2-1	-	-	CASSPTRTRYYNEQFF	TGTGCCAGCTCTCCGACCCGGACAAGATATTACAATGAGCAGTTCTTC
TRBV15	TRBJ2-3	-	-	CATSRDRPSTDTQYF	TGTGCCACCAGCAGAGACAGACCTAGCACAGATACGCAGTATTTT
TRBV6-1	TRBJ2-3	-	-	CASKGPGYSTDTQYF	TGTGCCAGCAAAGGGCCAGGATATAGCACAGATACGCAGTATTTT
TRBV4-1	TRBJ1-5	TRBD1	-	CASSHRDRGYQPQHF	TGCGCCAGCAGCCACCGGGACAGGGGATATCAGCCCCAGCATTTT
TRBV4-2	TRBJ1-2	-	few	CASSPGQFYGYTF	TGTGCCAGCAGCCCCGGACAGTTCTATGGCTACACCTTC
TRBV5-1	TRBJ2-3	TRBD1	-	CASRRQGATDTQYF	TGCGCCAGCAGAAGACAGGGGGCCACAGATACGCAGTATTTT
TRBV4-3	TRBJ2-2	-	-	CASSQDSYTGELFF	TGCGCCAGCAGCCAAGACAGTTACACCGGGGAGCTGTTTTTT
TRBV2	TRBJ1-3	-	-	CASSDNSGNTIYF	TGTGCCAGCAGTGACAACTCTGGAAACACCATATATTTT
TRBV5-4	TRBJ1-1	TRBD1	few	CASSLGQENTEAFF	TGTGCCAGCAGCCTCGGACAGGAGAACACTGAAGCTTTCTTT
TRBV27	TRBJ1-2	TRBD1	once	CASSFLPTGDYGYTF	TGTGCCAGCAGTTTCCTTCCCACAGGGGACTATGGCTACACCTTC
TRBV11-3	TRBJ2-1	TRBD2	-	CASSVRGGTPHNEQFF	TGTGCCAGCAGCGTGCGGGGGGGGACACCCCACAATGAGCAGTTCTTC
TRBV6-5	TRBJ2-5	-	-	CASSLASPQETQYF	TGTGCCAGCAGTCTCGCATCTCCCCAAGAGACCCAGTACTTC
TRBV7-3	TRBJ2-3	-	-	CASSLTGGTDTQYF	TGTGCCAGCAGCTTAACAGGGGGCACAGATACGCAGTATTTT
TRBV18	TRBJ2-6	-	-	CASSPQRGSSLSGANVLTF	TGTGCCAGCTCACCCCAGCGTGGGAGCTCCCTCTCTGGGGCCAACGTCCTGACTTTC
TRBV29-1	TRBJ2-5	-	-	CSVVPYGETQYF	TGCAGCGTTGTTCCCTACGGAGAGACCCAGTACTTC
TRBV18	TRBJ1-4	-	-	CASSPFQDEKLFF	TGTGCCAGCTCACCATTTCAGGATGAAAAACTGTTTTTT
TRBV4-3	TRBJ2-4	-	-	CASSQEGRGYIQYF	TGCGCCAGCAGCCAAGAAGGAAGGGGGTACATTCAGTACTTC
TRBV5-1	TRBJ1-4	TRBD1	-	CASSSTGGGEKLFF	TGCGCCAGCAGCTCAACAGGGGGCGGTGAAAAACTGTTTTTT
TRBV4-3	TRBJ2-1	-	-	CASSQDRNEQFF	TGCGCCAGCAGCCAAGATCGAAATGAGCAGTTCTTC
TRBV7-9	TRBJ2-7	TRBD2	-	CASSSGTSGTSKNF	TGTGCCAGCAGCTCAGGGACTAGCGGTACCTCTAAGAACTTC
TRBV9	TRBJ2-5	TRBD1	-	CASSPRQGAETQYF	TGTGCCAGCAGCCCCCGACAGGGGGCAGAGACCCAGTACTTC
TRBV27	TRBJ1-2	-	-	CASSPTGLKGYGYTF	TGTGCCAGCAGTCCGACAGGACTTAAGGGCTATGGCTACACCTTC
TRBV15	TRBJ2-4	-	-	CATRLGAKNIQYF	TGTGCCACCAGGTTGGGAGCCAAAAACATTCAGTACTTC